This T cell receptor beta chain was found in a study of cytomegalovirus exposure and HLA in healthy donors. Points from the study as a whole: Earlier analysis yielded a pattern in which most TCR beta V segments were productive about 87% or about 30% of the time.

Regarding donors, all were healthy bone marrow donors. Amplification used 60 Vbeta primers and 13 Jbeta primers. The method was immunoSEQ multiplex PCR; TCRdb's version includes in-frame clones alone and lacks a portion of them. The data show tens of thousands of clones, with around 62% seen just once and 12% held by the top ten. To note about this clone: Its antigen remains unknown.

The CDR3 loop spans 12 amino acids. Germline-derived CDR1 and CDR2 are ENHRY and SYGVKD. V gave up 3 bases and J gave up 4 bases, with 6 bases separating them. V gene TRBV10-3 combines with J gene TRBJ1-2, with D unresolved. The clonotype comes from a human donor in good health. The sample consisted of PBMCs. The CDR3 coding sequence is TGTGCCATCAGTGACGACACCTATGGCTACACCTTC. This sequence encodes CAISDDTYGYTF.